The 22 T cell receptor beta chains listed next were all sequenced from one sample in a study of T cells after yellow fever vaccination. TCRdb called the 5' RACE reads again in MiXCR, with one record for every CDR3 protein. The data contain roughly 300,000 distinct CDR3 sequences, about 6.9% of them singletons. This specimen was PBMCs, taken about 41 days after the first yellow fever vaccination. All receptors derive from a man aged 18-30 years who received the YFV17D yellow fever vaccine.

The CDR3 sequence is CASSSVGGSNQPQHF. In DNA form, the CDR3 reads TGTGCCAGCAGTTCCGTGGGAGGGAGCAATCAGCCCCAGCATTTT. The rearrangement uses TRBV7-9 and TRBJ1-5; no firm D call. Trimming stripped 6 bases from V and 1 base from J, with 13 bases between. Germline lookup yields CDR1 SEHNR and CDR2 FQNEAQ (reference sequence). CDR3 length equals 15 residues.

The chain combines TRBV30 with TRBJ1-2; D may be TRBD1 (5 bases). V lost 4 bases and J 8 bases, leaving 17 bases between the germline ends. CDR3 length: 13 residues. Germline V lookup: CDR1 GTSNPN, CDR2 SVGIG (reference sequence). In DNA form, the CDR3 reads TGTGCCTGGAATCTCCAGGGCGTCCTCGGCTACACCTTC. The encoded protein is CAWNLQGVLGYTF.

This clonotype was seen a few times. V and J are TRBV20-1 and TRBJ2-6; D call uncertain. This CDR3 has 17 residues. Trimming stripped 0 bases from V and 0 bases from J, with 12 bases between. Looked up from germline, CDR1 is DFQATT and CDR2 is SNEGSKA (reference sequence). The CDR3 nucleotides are TGCAGTGCTAGAGATCAGAGTAAAAACTCTGGGGCCAACGTCCTGACTTTC. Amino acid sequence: CSARDQSKNSGANVLTF.

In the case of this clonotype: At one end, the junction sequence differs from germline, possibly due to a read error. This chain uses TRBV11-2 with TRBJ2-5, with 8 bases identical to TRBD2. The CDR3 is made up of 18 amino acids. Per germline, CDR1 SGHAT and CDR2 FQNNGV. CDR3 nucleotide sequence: TGTGCCAGCAGTTTAGGAAGGTCGGCGGGGGGACTCCAAGAGACCCAGTACTTC. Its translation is CASSLGRSAGGLQETQYF.

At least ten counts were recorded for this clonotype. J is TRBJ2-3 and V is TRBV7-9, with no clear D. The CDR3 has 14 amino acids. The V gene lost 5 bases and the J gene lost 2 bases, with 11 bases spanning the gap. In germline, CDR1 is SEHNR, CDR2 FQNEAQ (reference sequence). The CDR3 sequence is CASSPRRTTDTQYF. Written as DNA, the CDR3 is TGTGCCAGCAGCCCCCGGCGGACCACAGATACGCAGTATTTT.

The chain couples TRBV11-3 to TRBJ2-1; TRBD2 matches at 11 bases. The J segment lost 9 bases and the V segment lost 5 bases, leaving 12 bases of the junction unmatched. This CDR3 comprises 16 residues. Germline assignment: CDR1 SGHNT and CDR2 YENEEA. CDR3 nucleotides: TGTGCCAGCAGCAAGGGGCTAGCGGGGGGCATCATTGAGCAGTTCTTC. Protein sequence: CASSKGLAGGIIEQFF.

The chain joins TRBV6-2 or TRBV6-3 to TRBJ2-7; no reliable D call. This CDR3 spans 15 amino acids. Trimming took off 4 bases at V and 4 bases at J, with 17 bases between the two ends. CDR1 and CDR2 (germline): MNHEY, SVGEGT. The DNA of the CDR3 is TGTGCCAGCAGTTCCCCGACACCGGGCAAGTACGAGCAGTACGTC. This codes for CASSSPTPGKYEQYV.

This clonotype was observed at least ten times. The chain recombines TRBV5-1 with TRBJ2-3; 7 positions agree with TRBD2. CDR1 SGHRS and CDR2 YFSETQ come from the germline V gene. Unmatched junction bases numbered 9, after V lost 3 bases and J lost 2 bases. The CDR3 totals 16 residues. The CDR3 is CASSSYWTRNTDTQYF. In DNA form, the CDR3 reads TGCGCCAGCAGCTCGTACTGGACTAGAAACACAGATACGCAGTATTTT.

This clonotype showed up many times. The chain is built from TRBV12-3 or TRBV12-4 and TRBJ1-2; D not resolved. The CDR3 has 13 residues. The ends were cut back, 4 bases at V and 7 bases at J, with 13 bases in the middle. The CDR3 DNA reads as TGTGCCAGCAGTTACGGGGAACAAGTTGGCTACACCTTC. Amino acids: CASSYGEQVGYTF.

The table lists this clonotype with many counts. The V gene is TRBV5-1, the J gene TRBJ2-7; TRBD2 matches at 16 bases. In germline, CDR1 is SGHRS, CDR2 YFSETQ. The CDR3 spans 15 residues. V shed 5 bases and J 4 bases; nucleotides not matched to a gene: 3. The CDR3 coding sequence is TGCGCCAGCAGGGGACTAGCGGGGGGGAGTTACGAGCAGTACTTC. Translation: CASRGLAGGSYEQYF.

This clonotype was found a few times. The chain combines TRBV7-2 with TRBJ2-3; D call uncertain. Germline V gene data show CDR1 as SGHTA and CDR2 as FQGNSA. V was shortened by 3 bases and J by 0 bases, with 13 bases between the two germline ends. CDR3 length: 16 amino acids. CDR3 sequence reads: CASSFAEATSTDTQYF. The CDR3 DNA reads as TGTGCCAGCAGCTTCGCAGAAGCTACTAGCACAGATACGCAGTATTTT.

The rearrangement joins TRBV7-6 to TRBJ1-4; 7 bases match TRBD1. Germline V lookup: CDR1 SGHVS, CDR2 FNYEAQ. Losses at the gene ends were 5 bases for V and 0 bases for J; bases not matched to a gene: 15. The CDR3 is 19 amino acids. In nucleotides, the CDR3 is TGTGCCAGCAGCACCCAGTCGGGACAGCTGATTGCAACTAATGAAAAACTGTTTTTT. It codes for CASSTQSGQLIATNEKLFF.

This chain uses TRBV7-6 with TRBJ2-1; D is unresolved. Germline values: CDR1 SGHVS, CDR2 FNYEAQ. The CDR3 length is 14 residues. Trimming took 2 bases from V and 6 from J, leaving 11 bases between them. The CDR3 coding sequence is TGTGCCAGCAGCTTATCATGGGGAACCAATGAGCAGTTCTTC. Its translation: CASSLSWGTNEQFF. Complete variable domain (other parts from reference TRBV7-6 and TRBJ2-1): GAGVSQSPRYKVTKRGQDVALRCDPISGHVSLYWYRQALGQGPEFLTYFNYEAQQDKSGLPNDRFSAERPEGSISTLTIQRTEQRDSAMYRCASSLSWGTNEQFFGPGTRLTVL.

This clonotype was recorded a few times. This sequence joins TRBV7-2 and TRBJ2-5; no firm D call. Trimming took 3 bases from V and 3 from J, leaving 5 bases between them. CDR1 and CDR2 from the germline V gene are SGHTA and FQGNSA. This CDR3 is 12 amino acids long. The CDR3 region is CASSFLKETQYF. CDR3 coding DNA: TGTGCCAGCAGCTTCCTTAAAGAGACCCAGTACTTC. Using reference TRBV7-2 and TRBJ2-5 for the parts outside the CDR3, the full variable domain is GAGVSQSPSNKVTEKGKDVELRCDPISGHTALYWYRQSLGQGLEFLIYFQGNSAPDKSGLPSDRFSAERTGGSVSTLTIQRTQQEDSAVYLCASSFLKETQYFGPGTRLLVL.

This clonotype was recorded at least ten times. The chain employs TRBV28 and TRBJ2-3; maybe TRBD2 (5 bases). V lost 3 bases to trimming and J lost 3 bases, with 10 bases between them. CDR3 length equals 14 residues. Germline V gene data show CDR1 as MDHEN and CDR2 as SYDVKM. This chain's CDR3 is CASSFRRITDTQYF. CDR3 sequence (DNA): TGTGCCAGCAGTTTTAGGAGGATTACAGATACGCAGTATTTT.

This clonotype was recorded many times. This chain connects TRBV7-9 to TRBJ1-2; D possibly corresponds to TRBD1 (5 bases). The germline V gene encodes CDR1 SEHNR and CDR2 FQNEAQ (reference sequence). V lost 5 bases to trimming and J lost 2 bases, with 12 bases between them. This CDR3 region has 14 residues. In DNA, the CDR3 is TGTGCCAGCAGCAAAGAATCAGGGAACTATGGCTACACCTTC. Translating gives CASSKESGNYGYTF.

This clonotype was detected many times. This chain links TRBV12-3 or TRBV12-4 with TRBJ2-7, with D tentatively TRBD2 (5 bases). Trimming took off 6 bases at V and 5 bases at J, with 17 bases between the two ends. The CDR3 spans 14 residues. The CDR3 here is CASSLTFRGDEQYF. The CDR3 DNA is TGTGCCAGCAGCCTCACTTTCCGGGGTGACGAGCAGTACTTC.

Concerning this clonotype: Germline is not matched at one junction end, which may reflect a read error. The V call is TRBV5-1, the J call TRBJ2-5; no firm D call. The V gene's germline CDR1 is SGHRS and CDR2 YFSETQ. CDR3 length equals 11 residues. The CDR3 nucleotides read TGCGTCAGCAGCCAACAAGAGACCCAGTACTTC. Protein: CVSSQQETQYF.

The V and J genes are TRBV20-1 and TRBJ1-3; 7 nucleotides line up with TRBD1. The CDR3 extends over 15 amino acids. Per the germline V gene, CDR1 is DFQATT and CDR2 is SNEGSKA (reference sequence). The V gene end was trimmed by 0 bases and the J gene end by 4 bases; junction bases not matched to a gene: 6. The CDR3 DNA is TGCAGTGCTAGAGACGCAGGGGGTTCAGGAAACACCATATATTTT. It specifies CSARDAGGSGNTIYF.

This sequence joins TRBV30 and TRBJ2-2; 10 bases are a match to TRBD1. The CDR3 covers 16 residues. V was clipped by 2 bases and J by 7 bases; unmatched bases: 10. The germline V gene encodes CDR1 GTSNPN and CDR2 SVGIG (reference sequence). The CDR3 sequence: CAWSPLDRGLGGELFF. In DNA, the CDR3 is TGTGCCTGGAGTCCCCTTGACAGGGGGCTTGGCGGGGAGCTGTTTTTT.

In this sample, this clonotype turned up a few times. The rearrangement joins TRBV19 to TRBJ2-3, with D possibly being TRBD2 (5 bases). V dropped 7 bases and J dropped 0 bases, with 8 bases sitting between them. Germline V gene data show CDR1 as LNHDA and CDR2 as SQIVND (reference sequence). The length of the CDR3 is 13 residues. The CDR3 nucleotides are TGTGCCAGTAAAAGCGGTAGCACAGATACGCAGTATTTT. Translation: CASKSGSTDTQYF.

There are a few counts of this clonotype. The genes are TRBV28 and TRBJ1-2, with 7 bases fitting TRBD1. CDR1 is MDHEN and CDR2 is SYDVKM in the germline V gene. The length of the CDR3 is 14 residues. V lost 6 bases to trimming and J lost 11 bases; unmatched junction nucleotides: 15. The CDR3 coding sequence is TGTGCCAGCAGACCACAACACCGGAGACAGGGTTACACCTTC. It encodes CASRPQHRRQGYTF.